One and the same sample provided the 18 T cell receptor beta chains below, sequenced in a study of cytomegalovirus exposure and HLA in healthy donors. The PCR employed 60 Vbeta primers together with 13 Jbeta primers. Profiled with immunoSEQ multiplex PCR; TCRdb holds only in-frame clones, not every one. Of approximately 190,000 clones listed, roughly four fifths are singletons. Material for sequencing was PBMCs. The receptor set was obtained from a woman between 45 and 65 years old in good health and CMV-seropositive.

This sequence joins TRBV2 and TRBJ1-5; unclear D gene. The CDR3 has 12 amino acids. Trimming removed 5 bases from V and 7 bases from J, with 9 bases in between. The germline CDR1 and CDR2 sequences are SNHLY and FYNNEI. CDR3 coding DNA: TGTGCCAGCAGTACGGGGTGGCAGCCCCAGCATTTT. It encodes CASSTGWQPQHF.

CDR3 nucleotides: TGTGCCAGCAGCAAATGCCCTAGGGGGGGCACTGAAGCTTTCTTT. It codes for CASSKCPRGGTEAFF. The chain links TRBV21-1 to TRBJ1-1. TRBV21-1 is flagged as a pseudogene. The CDR3 totals 15 residues.

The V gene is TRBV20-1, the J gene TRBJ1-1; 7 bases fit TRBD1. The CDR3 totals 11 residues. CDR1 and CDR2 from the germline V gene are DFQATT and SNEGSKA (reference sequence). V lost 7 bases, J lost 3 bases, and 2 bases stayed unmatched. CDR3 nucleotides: TGCAGTGGACAGGGTTACACTGAAGCTTTCTTT. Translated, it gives CSGQGYTEAFF.

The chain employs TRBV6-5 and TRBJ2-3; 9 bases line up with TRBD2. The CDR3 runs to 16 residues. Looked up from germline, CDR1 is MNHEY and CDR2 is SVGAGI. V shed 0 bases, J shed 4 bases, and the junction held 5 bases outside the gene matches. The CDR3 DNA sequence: TGTGCCAGCAGTTACTCGGCGGGAGGGCCGCCAGATACGCAGTATTTT. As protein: CASSYSAGGPPDTQYF.

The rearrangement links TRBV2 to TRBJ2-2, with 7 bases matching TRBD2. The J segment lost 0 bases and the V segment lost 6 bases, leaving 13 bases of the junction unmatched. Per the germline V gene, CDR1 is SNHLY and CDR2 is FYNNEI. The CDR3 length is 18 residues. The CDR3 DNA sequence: TGTGCCAGCAGGCTGACTAGTCTCGGGGGGACGAACACCGGGGAGCTGTTTTTT. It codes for CASRLTSLGGTNTGELFF.

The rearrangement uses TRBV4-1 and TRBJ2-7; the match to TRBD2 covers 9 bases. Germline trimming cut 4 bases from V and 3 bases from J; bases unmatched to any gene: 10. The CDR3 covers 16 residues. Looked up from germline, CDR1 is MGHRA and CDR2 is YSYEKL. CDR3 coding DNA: TGCGCCAGCAGCCCCCCTTCAGCGGGGGGACACTACGAGCAGTACTTC. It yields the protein CASSPPSAGGHYEQYF.

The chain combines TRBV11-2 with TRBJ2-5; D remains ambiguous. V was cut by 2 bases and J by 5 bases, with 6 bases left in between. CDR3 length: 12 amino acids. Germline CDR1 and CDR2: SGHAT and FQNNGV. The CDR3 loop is CASSLSSETQYF. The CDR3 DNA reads TGTGCCAGCAGCTTATCGAGTGAGACCCAGTACTTC.

In DNA, the CDR3 is TGTGCCAGCTCACCACAACAGACCTCCTACGAGCAGTACTTC. Translated, it gives CASSPQQTSYEQYF. This chain uses TRBV18 with TRBJ2-7; D is unresolved. With 1 base removed from V and 0 bases from J, the gap between germline ends came to 7 bases. The CDR3 spans 14 residues. CDR1 KGHSH and CDR2 LQKENI come from the germline V gene.

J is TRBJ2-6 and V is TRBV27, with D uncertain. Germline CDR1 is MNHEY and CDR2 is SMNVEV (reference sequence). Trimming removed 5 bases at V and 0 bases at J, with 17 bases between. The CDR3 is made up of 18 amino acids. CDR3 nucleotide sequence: TGTGCCAGCAGTCCTCGGCAGGTTCCCTCCTCTGGGGCCAACGTCCTGACTTTC. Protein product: CASSPRQVPSSGANVLTF.

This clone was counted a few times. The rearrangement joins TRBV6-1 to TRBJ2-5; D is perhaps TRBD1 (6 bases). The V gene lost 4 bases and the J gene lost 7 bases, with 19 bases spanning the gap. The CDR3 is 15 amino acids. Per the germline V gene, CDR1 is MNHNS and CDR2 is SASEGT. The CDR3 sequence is CASSVAGTIFGTQYF. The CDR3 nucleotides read TGTGCCAGCAGTGTCGCCGGGACAATTTTTGGGACCCAGTACTTC.

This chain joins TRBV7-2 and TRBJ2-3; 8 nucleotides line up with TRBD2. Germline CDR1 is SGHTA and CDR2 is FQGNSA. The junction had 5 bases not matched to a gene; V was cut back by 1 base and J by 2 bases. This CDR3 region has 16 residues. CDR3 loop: CASSLGHSGATDTQYF. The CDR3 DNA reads TGTGCCAGCAGCTTAGGCCATAGCGGGGCCACAGATACGCAGTATTTT.

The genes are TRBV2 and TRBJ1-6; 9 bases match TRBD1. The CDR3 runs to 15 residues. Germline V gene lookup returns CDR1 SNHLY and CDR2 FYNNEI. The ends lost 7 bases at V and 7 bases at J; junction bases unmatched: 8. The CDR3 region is CASIGTGPFNSPLHF. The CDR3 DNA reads TGTGCCAGCATAGGGACAGGGCCTTTCAATTCACCCCTCCACTTT.

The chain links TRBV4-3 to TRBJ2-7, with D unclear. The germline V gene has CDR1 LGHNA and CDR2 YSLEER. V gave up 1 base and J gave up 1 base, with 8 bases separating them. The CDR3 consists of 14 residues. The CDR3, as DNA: TGCGCCAGCAGCCAAGTGTATCAGTCCTACGAGCAGTACTTC. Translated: CASSQVYQSYEQYF.

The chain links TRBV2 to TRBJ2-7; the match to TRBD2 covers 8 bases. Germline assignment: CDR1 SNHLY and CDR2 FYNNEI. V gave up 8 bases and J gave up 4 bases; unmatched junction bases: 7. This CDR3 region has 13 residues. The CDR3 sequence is CASGRAGVYEQYF. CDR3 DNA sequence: TGTGCCAGCGGCCGAGCGGGGGTATACGAGCAGTACTTC.

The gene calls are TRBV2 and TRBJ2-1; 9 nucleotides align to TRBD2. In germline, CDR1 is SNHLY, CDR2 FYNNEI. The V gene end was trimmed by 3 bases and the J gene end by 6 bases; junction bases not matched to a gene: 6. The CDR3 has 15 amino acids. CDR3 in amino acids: CASSDTLAGRNEQFF. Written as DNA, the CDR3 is TGTGCCAGCAGTGATACCCTAGCGGGACGCAATGAGCAGTTCTTC.

The CDR3 spells CASSLELTIEGEQFF. The CDR3 DNA reads as TGTGCCAGCAGCCTGGAGCTAACCATAGAGGGTGAGCAGTTCTTC. This chain links TRBV5-4 with TRBJ2-1, with D perhaps matching TRBD2 (5 bases). The V end was cut by 4 bases, the J end by 9 bases, with 20 bases between. The CDR3 contains 15 residues. CDR1 SGHNT and CDR2 YYREEE come from the germline V gene (reference sequence).

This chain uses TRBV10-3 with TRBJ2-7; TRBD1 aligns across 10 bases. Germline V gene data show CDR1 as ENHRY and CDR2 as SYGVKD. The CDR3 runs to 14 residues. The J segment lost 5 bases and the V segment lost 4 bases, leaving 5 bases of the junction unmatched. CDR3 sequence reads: CAISAGTGANEQYF. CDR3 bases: TGTGCCATCAGTGCCGGGACAGGGGCTAACGAGCAGTACTTC.

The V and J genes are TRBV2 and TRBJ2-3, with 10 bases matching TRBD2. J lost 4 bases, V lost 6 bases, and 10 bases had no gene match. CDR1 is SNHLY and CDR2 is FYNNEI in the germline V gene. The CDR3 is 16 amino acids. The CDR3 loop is CASRGTSVYEADTQYF. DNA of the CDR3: TGTGCCAGCAGGGGGACTAGCGTGTACGAAGCAGATACGCAGTATTTT.